This T cell receptor (beta chain) was identified during a study of T cells after yellow fever vaccination. Overall study context: SMART-Seq v4 Ultra Low Input prepared libraries from low-cell fractions. Findings and caveats of the study: Clones from primary vaccination mostly reappeared after the booster (96% CD4, less than 90% CD8). A weaker but faster secondary response was observed, peaking on day 5 versus 15.

The CDR3 has 14 residues. Germline V CDR1 and CDR2: SGHVS, FQNEAQ. The J segment lost 10 bases and the V segment lost 6 bases, leaving 12 bases of the junction unmatched. A process of 5'RACE template switching, which added a universal primer site and UMIs, was used to make TCR cDNA. TCRdb processed the 5' RACE reads anew with MiXCR; each CDR3 protein has one entry. Seen here are approximately 250,000 distinct CDR3 sequences, 6.7% observed once, and the top ten hold more than 1%. About this clonotype itself: Its antigen is undetermined.

J is TRBJ2-3 and V is TRBV7-8; 8 bases are a match to TRBD1. This receptor was obtained from a man aged 25-40 years who received the YFV17D yellow fever vaccine. Sequenced here: CD4+ T cells sorted from PBMCs, sampled on the day of the yellow fever booster vaccination. As DNA, the CDR3 is TGTGCCAGCAGTTCACAGGGGGTTGAGGACGCGCAGTATTTT. Its protein is CASSSQGVEDAQYF. Full variable domain (rest looked up from reference TRBV7-8 and TRBJ2-3): GAGVSQSPRYKVAKRGQDVALRCDPISGHVSLFWYQQALGQGPEFLTYFQNEAQLDKSGLPSDRFFAERPEGSVSTLKIQRTQQEDSAVYLCASSSQGVEDAQYFGPGTRLTVL.